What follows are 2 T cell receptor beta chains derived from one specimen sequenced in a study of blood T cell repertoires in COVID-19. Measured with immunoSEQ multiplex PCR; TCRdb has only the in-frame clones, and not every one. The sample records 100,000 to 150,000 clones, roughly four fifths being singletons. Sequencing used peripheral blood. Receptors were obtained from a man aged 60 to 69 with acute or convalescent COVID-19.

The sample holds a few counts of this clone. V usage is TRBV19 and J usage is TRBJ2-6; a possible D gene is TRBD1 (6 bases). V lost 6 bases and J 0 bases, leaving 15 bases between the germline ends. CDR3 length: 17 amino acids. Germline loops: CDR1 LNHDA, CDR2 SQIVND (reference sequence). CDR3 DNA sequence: TGTGCCAGTAGGGGGGCAGGATTCCTCTCTGGGGCCAACGTCCTGACTTTC. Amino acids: CASRGAGFLSGANVLTF.

CDR3 nucleotides: TGTGCCAGCAGCCCAGGTCAGGGGGGCGGCAATCAGCCCCAGCATTTT. It encodes CASSPGQGGGNQPQHF. The rearrangement links TRBV3-1 (or the pseudogene TRBV3-2) to TRBJ1-5; TRBD1 agrees at 7 bases. J was trimmed by 2 bases and V by 4 bases; bases with no gene match: 8. The germline V gene encodes CDR1 LGHDT and CDR2 YNNKEL (reference sequence). CDR3 length equals 16 residues.